This TCR beta chain was obtained from a study of OX40 agonist ivuxolimab in advanced cancers. This clone was observed a few times. The antigen is unknown. Trimming took 5 bases from V and 2 from J; bases not matched to a gene: 3. Germline V lookup: CDR1 MNHNS, CDR2 SASEGT. CDR3 length: 15 amino acids. Study-level points and caveats: More expanded clones were seen, on average, in CD8+ T cells than in CD4+. At 0.1-3.0 mg/kg, partial responders had clonal expansion among the lowest observed.

The assay was immunoSEQ multiplex PCR, and TCRdb's table has in-frame clones only and misses some. The data hold tens of thousands of clones, with approximately 75% observed a single time. This TCR was sampled from an adult with an advanced solid tumor such as melanoma, head and neck, liver or kidney cancer. The rearrangement joins TRBV6-1 to TRBJ2-3; 11 nucleotides match TRBD2. The sequences come from CD4+ or CD8+ T cells sorted from blood, collected in a trial of the OX40 agonist ivuxolimab. CDR3 in amino acids: CASSRLAGNTDTQYF. The CDR3 coding sequence is TGTGCCAGCAGTCGACTAGCGGGAAACACAGATACGCAGTATTTT.